The present entry profiles one T cell receptor (beta chain) with its context. It lacks a known antigen. Nothing much larger sits one base from this clone, and base qualities are not available. The sample comes from a study of blood T cell repertoires in COVID-19 (dated by TCRdb to 2019 to 2021). Some background on the complete study: Samples from collaborators originated in the United States, Italy and Spain and spanned both the acute and convalescent phases of COVID-19. The prospective study material was composed of cDNA or gDNA derived from T cells, B-cell-depleted T cells, or PBMCs. Subjects who had been exposed to COVID-19, were actively infected with it, or had recovered from it provided the deeply sampled blood TCRbeta repertoires that made up the dataset. The repertoires were made available in a free public database intended to serve as a resource for research on the immune response to SARS-CoV-2. Samples were obtained from the ongoing ImmuneRACE study (first 160 participants) and from roughly 1,300 subjects provided by 6 global collaborators. Nearly every sample came with metadata listing a de-identified subject ID, COVID-19 status, age in years and sex. Where available, HLA class I and class II types were taken from metadata supplied by the sample provider and were not determined by assay-based typing.

TCRbeta CDR3 regions were amplified from genomic DNA by means of the immunoSEQ Assay, a bias-controlled multiplex PCR. Per the authors' processing: The number of nucleated cells in each sample was estimated from the amplification of reference gene primers within the assay. To quantify the absolute abundance of each unique TCRbeta CDR3 rearrangement, sequence reads were collapsed and filtered. For each sample, productive Simpson clonality was calculated by taking the square root of Simpson's diversity index across productive rearrangements. Entries here come from immuneACCESS through TCRdb and include only in-frame sequences with V and J called. Some clones fail to appear in such tables; in the studies checked, an unresolved V gene covers under half of the shortfall, and the cause of the remainder is unknown. The V and J calls and clone size are taken from that table; D and trimming were inferred from the DNA. The sample data list some 150,000 clones, and roughly 84% of these were observed just once. The ten largest clones capture around 4.8% of the sample.

Each collaborating institution followed its own protocols to collect whole blood in K2EDTA tubes. For TCRbeta analysis, collaborator samples were shipped as frozen whole blood, as isolated PBMCs, or as DNA extracted from either sample type. Counted from cysteine to phenylalanine, this CDR3 has 11 amino acids. CDR3 DNA only is kept here, 33 bases in frame from base 1. Trimming leaves V shorter by 6 bases and J shorter by 10 bases, with the junction holding 7 bases beyond the gene matches. CDR1 and CDR2 were assigned from the germline V gene (reference sequence) as DFQATT and SNEGSKA. Findings and caveats that apply to the study as a whole: How much clinical and demographic metadata was included differed by source and by participant, and the metadata was provided uncurated.

The origin of this receptor is a human donor in a cohort sampled during active COVID-19. Sample: peripheral blood. The V and J genes are TRBV20-1 and TRBJ2-3; 7 of the junction bases match TRBD1. The DNA is TGCAGTGCCTTAACTGGACAGGCGCAGTATTTT. It translates as CSALTGQAQYF.